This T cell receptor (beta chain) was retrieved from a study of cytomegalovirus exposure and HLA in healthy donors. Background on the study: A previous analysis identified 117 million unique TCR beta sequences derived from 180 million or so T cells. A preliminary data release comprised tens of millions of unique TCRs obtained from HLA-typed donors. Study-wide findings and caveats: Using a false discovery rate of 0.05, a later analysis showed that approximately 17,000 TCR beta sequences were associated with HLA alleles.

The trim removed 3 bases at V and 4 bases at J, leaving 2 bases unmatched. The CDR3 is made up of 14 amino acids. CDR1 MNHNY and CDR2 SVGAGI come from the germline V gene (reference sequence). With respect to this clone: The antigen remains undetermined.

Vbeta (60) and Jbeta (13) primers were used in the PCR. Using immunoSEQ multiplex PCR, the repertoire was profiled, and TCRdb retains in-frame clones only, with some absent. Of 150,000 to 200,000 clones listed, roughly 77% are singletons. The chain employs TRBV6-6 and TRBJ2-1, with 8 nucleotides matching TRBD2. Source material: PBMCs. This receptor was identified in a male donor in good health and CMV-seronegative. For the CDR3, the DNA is TGTGCCAGCAGTTATCGGGGGGGTTACAATGAGCAGTTCTTC. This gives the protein CASSYRGGYNEQFF.